The rows below give T cell receptor beta chains drawn from one sample of a study of T-cell reconstitution after alpha-beta-depleted transplantation in children. Using its own MiXCR run on the PCR reads, TCRdb lists one record per CDR3 protein. Of roughly 670,000 distinct CDR3 sequences in the sample, around 13% are singletons; the top ten hold 0.79%. Sequenced here: PBMCs, sampled before TCRalphabeta/CD19-depleted stem cell transplant. The receptors derive from a girl aged 2-10 years with congenital amegakaryocytic thrombocytopenia, due to receive a stem cell transplant. The CDR3 runs from the conserved cysteine through the conserved F or W. Each record gives: clone size, V gene, D gene, J gene, CDR3 DNA, CDR3 protein. The D gene is left open where the match is weak. Where a row states a size, it is once, few, many or the class of an expanded clone; other rows omit it.

>many|TRBV5-1|-|TRBJ1-1
TGCGCCAGCAGCTTGGTAGCCTCGGGAGGCACTGAAGCTTTCTTT
CASSLVASGGTEAFF
>few|TRBV12-3/TRBV12-4|-|TRBJ2-1
TGTGCCAGCTGCGGAGACTGGGGCAACAATGAGCAGTTCTTC
CASCGDWGNNEQFF
>few|TRBV10-3|TRBD2|TRBJ2-7
TGTGCCATCAGTGGGGGGGGCGAGCAGTACTTC
CAISGGGEQYF
>few|TRBV19|TRBD1|TRBJ1-5
TGTGCCAGTAGTACCGGGACAGGGGGGGTCAGCCAGCATTTT
CASSTGTGGVSQHF
>-|TRBV5-1|-|TRBJ1-2
TGCGCCAGCAGCTTGGACTTTTCCCCCCCTATGAGAGACGGCTACACCTTC
CASSLDFSPPMRDGYTF
>-|TRBV5-1|-|TRBJ2-1
TGCGCCAGCAGCCCGGGGGTGGGCAGGGGTGCCTACAATGAGCAGTTCTTC
CASSPGVGRGAYNEQFF
>few|TRBV3-1|TRBD1|TRBJ1-1
TGTGCCAGCAGCCAACTGGACAGGGACGGTGAAGCTTTCTTT
CASSQLDRDGEAFF
>many|TRBV20-1|-|TRBJ2-1
TGCAGTGCCCTCCCCGGCAGCGTCTACAATGAGCAGTTCTTC
CSALPGSVYNEQFF
>many|TRBV12-3/TRBV12-4|-|TRBJ2-5
TGTGCCAGCAGTCCTCCAGTCCAAGAGACCCAGTACTTC
CASSPPVQETQYF
>many|TRBV5-1|-|TRBJ2-1
TGCGCCAGCAGCTTGGTTGTCGGAGAGCAGTTCTTC
CASSLVVGEQFF
>-|TRBV10-3|-|TRBJ2-3
TGTGCCATCCGAAAATTGGGAACAGATACGCAGTATTTT
CAIRKLGTDTQYF
>-|TRBV5-5|-|TRBJ2-1
TGTGCCAGCAGCTCCCTCCGGTCTAGGGTCCATGATGAGCAGTTCTTC
CASSSLRSRVHDEQFF
>many|TRBV5-1|-|TRBJ1-4
TGCGCCAGCATCACGGGGAAGGATGAAAAACTGTTTTTT
CASITGKDEKLFF
>-|TRBV3-1|TRBD2|TRBJ2-1
TGTGCCAGCAGCCAAGCTGGGACTAGCCCGTTCTTC
CASSQAGTSPFF
>many|TRBV12-3/TRBV12-4|-|TRBJ2-1
TGTGCCAGCACCACCCCGGACCCAAGCTCCTACAATGAGCAGTTCTTC
CASTTPDPSSYNEQFF
>many|TRBV9|TRBD2|TRBJ2-1
TGTGCCAGCAGCGTAATGGCTAGCGGATGGGGGAATGAGCAGTTCTTC
CASSVMASGWGNEQFF
>many|TRBV27|-|TRBJ2-2
TGTGCCAGCAGTTTGTTGGGGCCCGGGGAGCTGTTTTTT
CASSLLGPGELFF
>many|TRBV29-1|TRBD1|TRBJ2-5
TGCAGCGGGGGACAGATCCAAGAGACCCAGTACTTC
CSGGQIQETQYF
>many|TRBV29-1|-|TRBJ2-7
TGCAGCGTTGCGTGGGACTACGAGCAGTACTTC
CSVAWDYEQYF
>many|TRBV20-1|-|TRBJ1-2
TGCAGTGCTAAAAGATCTCGCTATGGCTACACCTTC
CSAKRSRYGYTF
>-|TRBV5-5|-|TRBJ2-1
TGTGCCAGCAGCTTGTGGCACGGGACCGGGATTTACAATGAGCAGTTCTTC
CASSLWHGTGIYNEQFF
>few|TRBV12-3/TRBV12-4|-|TRBJ2-1
TGTGCCAGCAGTCCAGGGGAGCAAGGTATCCATGAGCAGTTCTTC
CASSPGEQGIHEQFF
>-|TRBV7-9|-|TRBJ1-5
TGTGCCAGCAGCTCCGGACTAGCGGACACAGATACGCAGCATTTT
CASSSGLADTDTQHF
>many|TRBV7-2|-|TRBJ2-2
TGTGCCAGCACCTTCCTGAGGGCCGGGGAGCTGTTTTTT
CASTFLRAGELFF
>many|TRBV15|-|TRBJ1-3
TGTGCCACCAGCAGAGTAGGGGCGACACTCTCTGGAAACACCATATATTTT
CATSRVGATLSGNTIYF
>once|TRBV20-1|-|TRBJ1-1
TGCAGTGCTAGGGACGATAAAAGGGGCTGGGGGGGCCCTGAAGCTTTCTTT
CSARDDKRGWGGPEAFF
>many|TRBV12-3/TRBV12-4|-|TRBJ2-1
TGTGCCAGCACCTTTACTAGTGCGGACAATGAGCAGTTCTTC
CASTFTSADNEQFF
>-|TRBV2|-|TRBJ2-7
TGTGCCAGCAGTGTCCTGGGGCCCCACGAGCAGTACTTC
CASSVLGPHEQYF
>many|TRBV5-1|-|TRBJ2-2
TGCGCCAGCAGAGCCGTGACTACCCCTCTCGGGGAGCTGTTTTTT
CASRAVTTPLGELFF
>-|TRBV11-1|TRBD2|TRBJ2-6
TGTGCCAGCAGCTTATTACTAGCGGGAGCCCTCTCTGGGGCCAACGTCCTGACTTTC
CASSLLLAGALSGANVLTF
>many|TRBV28|TRBD2|TRBJ2-3
TGTGCCAGCAGACCTCAACCAGGAGCGGGGGCAGATACGCAGTATTTT
CASRPQPGAGADTQYF
>many|TRBV6-5|TRBD2|TRBJ2-1
TGTGCCAGCACCCGACTAGCGGAGCAGTTCTTC
CASTRLAEQFF
>-|TRBV29-1|TRBD1|TRBJ2-5
TGCAGCGTGGGACAGGGAGGACAAGAGACCCAGTACTTC
CSVGQGGQETQYF
>many|TRBV9|-|TRBJ2-2
TGTGCCAGCAGCGTAGATCTTAGGATCACCGGGGAGCTGTTTTTT
CASSVDLRITGELFF
>-|TRBV29-1|TRBD2|TRBJ2-3
TGCAGCGTTGGGGGAGGGGTCACGCAGTATTTT
CSVGGGVTQYF
>few|TRBV18|-|TRBJ1-2
TGTGCCAGCTCACCACGGGGGGTATATGCTTCCTTC
CASSPRGVYASF
>many|TRBV20-1|-|TRBJ2-7
TGCAGTGCTACACGCGCTATTCGAAAAAAAACAAAATCCTACGAGCAGTACTTC
CSATRAIRKKTKSYEQYF
>few|TRBV7-2|TRBD1|TRBJ2-2
TGTGCCTCGACAGGGTGGTTTGGCGGGGAGCTGTTTTTT
CASTGWFGGELFF
>-|TRBV20-1|-|TRBJ1-2
TGCAGTGCTAGAGATTTTGTGGGAAAACACCATGGCTACACCTTC
CSARDFVGKHHGYTF
>few|TRBV29-1|TRBD2|TRBJ2-1
TGCAGCGTCCTTAGCGGGAACTCCTACAATGAGCAGTTCTTC
CSVLSGNSYNEQFF
>many|TRBV6-1|-|TRBJ1-2
TGTGCCACGATTCGCGTCCAGACAGGCGAAACTGGCTACACCTTC
CATIRVQTGETGYTF
>-|TRBV15|TRBD1|TRBJ2-7
TGTGCCACCAGCTCGGACAGGAGCTCCTACGAGCAGTACTTC
CATSSDRSSYEQYF
>-|TRBV5-4|TRBD2|TRBJ2-5
TGTGCCAGCTCAAGAGCGGGAGGGAAGGAGACCCAGTACTTC
CASSRAGGKETQYF
>few|TRBV12-3/TRBV12-4|TRBD1|TRBJ2-5
TGTGCCAGCAGATCAGGACAGGGGCTGGAGACCCAGTACTTC
CASRSGQGLETQYF
>many|TRBV7-2|-|TRBJ2-3
TGTGCCAGCAGCTTAGGCGGCCTGTCGGGCCCCGATACGCAGTATTTT
CASSLGGLSGPDTQYF
>-|TRBV7-6|-|TRBJ2-3
TGTGCCAGCAGTCAACCGACCACAGATACGCAGTATTTT
CASSQPTTDTQYF
>-|TRBV7-2|-|TRBJ2-5
TGTGCCAGCAGCTTATCCCACGTCGAGACCCAGTACTTC
CASSLSHVETQYF